This TCR beta chain is drawn from a study of shared clonotypes between healthy human individuals. Assay: immunoSEQ multiplex PCR; the TCRdb copy retains only in-frame clones and omits some. This repertoire shows some 2,400,000 clones, 90% to 97% found once; its top ten account for 0.13%. The CDR3 is made up of 15 amino acids. V lost 6 bases to trimming and J lost 2 bases, with 17 bases between them. CDR1 is SGHDT and CDR2 is YYEEEE in the germline V gene. The chain joins TRBV5-6 to TRBJ1-1; D is unclear. The sequencing input was naive CD4+ T cells sorted from blood. Subset meaning: CD45RA+ positively selected. This TCR derives from a man between 18 and 35 years old in good health. CDR3 DNA sequence: TGTGCCAGCACCGACCTAAGAGACCCTAACACTGAAGCTTTCTTT. Its translation: CASTDLRDPNTEAFF.